This TCR beta chain derives from a study of regulatory T cells in long-lasting Graves disease. CDR3 regions were amplified by Arm-PCR using iRepertoire HTBI primers to build TCR beta libraries. TCRdb called the multiplex PCR reads again in MiXCR, with one record for every CDR3 protein. The sample lists more than 650,000 distinct CDR3 sequences, about 30% occurring once. Study observations and caveats: Favoring TRBV28, TRBJ1-2 and TRBJ2-5 was a feature seen in persistent disease. Persistent-disease Graves' patients showed less TCR diversity than new cases.

Specified time point: persistent/refractory GD, antithyroid drugs over 5 years with positive TRAb. RNA isolated from PBMCs was used to make the TCR library. This clonotype was observed a few times. What it binds is not known. V was pared by 0 bases and J by 3 bases, with 12 bases of the junction left unmatched. This CDR3 has 19 residues. In germline, CDR1 is DFQATT, CDR2 SNEGSKA (reference sequence). The chain uses TRBV20-1 and TRBJ2-5, with TRBD2 matching over 14 bases. The clonotype originates from a female donor with Graves disease. This specimen was peripheral blood mononuclear cells (PBMCs), taken when the disease was refractory, from a patient treated with antithyroid drugs. CDR3 loop: CSAREGPPGTSGRKETQYF. The CDR3 nucleotides are TGCAGTGCTAGAGAGGGCCCCCCCGGGACTAGCGGGAGAAAAGAGACCCAGTACTTC.